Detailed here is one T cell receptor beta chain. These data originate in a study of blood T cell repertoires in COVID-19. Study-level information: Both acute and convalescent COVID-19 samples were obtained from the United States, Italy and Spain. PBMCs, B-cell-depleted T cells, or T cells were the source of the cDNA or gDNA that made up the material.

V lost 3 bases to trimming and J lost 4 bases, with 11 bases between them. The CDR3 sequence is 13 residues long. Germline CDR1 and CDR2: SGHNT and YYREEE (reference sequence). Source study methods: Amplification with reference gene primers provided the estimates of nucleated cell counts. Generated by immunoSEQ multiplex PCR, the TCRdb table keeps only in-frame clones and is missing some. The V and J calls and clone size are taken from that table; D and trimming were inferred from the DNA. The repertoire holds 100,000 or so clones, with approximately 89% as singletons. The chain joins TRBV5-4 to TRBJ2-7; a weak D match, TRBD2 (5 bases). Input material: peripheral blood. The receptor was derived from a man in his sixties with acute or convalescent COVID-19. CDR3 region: CASSWSPGYEQYV. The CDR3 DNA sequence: TGTGCCAGCAGCTGGTCTCCGGGGTACGAGCAGTACGTC.